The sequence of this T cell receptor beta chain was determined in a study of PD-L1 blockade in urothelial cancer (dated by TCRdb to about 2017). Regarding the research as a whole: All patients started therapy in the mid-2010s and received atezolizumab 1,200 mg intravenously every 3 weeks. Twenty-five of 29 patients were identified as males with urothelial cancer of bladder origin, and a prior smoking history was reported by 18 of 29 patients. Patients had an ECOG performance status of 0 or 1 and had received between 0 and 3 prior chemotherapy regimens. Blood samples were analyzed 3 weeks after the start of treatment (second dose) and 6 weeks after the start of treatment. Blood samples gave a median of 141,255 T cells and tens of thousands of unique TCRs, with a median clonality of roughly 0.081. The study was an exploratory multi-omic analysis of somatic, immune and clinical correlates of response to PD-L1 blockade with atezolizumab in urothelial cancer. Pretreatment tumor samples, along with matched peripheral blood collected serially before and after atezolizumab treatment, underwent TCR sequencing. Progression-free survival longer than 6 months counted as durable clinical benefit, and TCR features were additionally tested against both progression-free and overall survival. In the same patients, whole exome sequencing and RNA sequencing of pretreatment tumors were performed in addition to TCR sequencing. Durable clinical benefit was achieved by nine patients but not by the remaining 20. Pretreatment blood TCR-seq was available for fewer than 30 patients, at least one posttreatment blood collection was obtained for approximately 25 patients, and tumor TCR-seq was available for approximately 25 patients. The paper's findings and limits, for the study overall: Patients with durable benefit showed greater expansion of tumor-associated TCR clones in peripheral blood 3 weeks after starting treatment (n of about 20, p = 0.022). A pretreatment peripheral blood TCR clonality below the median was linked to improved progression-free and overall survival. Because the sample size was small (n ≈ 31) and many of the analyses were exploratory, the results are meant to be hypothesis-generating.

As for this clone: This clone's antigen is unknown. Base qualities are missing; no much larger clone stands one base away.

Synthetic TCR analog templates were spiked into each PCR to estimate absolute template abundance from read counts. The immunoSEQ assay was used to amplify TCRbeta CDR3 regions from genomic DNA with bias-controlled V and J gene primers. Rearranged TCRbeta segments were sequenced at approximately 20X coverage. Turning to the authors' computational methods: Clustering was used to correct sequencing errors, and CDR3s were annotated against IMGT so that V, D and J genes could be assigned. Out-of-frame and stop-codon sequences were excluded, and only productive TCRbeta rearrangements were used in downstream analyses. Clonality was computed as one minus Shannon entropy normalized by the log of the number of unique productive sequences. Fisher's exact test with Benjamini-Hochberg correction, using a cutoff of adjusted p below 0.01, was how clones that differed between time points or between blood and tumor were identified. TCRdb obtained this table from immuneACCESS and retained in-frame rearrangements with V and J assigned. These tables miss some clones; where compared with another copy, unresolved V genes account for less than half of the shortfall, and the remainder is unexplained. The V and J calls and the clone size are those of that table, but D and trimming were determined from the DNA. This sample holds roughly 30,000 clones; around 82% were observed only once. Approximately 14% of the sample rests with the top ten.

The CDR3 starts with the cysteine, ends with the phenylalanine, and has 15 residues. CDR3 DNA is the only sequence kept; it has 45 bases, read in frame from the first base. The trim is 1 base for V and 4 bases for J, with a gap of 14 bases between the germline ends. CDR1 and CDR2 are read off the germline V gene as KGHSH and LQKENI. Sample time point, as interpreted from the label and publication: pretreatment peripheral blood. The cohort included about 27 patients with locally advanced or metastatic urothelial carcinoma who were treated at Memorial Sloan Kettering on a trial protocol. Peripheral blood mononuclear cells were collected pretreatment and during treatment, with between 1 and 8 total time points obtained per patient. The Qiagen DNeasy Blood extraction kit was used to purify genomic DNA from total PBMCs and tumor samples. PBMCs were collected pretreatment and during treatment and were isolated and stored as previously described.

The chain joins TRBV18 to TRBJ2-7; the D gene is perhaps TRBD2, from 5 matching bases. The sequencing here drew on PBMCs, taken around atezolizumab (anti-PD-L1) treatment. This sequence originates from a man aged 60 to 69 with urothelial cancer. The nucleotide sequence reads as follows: TGTGCCAGCTCACCACTTTGGACTTCTTCATACGAGCAGTACTTC. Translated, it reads CASSPLWTSSYEQYF.